This entry is about one T cell receptor (beta chain). No antigen is known for it. There are no base qualities to consult, and no much larger clone falls within one base. The data originate from a study of vaccination effects on CD4 cells after COVID-19 (dated by TCRdb to between 2022 and 2023). Notes on the research overall: Post-vaccine samples across the study were collected a median of 72 days after the second dose, with a range of 14 to 241. Cultures from other donors in the study were sequenced with the Oncomine TCR Beta short-read assay on an Illumina iSeq 100. Altogether, roughly 10 COVID-19 convalescent patients and several SARS-CoV-2-naive healthy vaccine recipients made up the full study. In both COVID-19 convalescent patients and infection-naive vaccine recipients, the study compared SARS-CoV-2 spike-specific CD4+ TCR repertoires from before mRNA vaccination with those from after it.

CDR1 MGHRA and CDR2 YSYEKL are derived from the germline V gene. Inclusive of the bounding cysteine and phenylalanine, the CDR3 is 17 residues long. Only the CDR3 DNA is retained, 51 bases long and in frame from the first base. V is trimmed back by 1 base and J by 7 bases, and the junction contains 10 bases that no gene match accounts for. Paper-wide results and their limitations: Both infection-induced and vaccine-induced clones contracted markedly at late post-vaccination timepoints, which is consistent with waning T cell responses. Only a small number of convalescent patients were included, and no early post-infection timepoints were available, which limited the study. Among healthy vaccine recipients, nearly all vaccine-induced clones were SARS-CoV-2 mono-reactive, and just 1 of 255 was cross-reactive with common cold coronaviruses.

In the ViraFEST assay, PBMC were stimulated with viral peptide pools, and TCR sequencing was then used to find antigen-specific CD4+ T cell clonotypes based on their expansion. After roughly 11 days of culture, CD4+ T cells were isolated with the EasySep CD4+ T cell isolation kit. Each participant got two doses of an mRNA SARS-CoV-2 vaccine, either BNT162b2 or mRNA-1273. The absence of prior SARS-CoV-2 infection in healthy vaccine recipients was confirmed by negative nucleocapsid antibodies before and after vaccination. Approximately 2 million PBMC per well were cultured in IMDM with about 4.6% human AB serum, roughly 11 IU/ml IL-2 and gentamicin, plus 10 ug/ml peptides. On days 3 and 7, half of the culture medium was replaced with fresh IL-2-containing medium. Unless noted otherwise, every peptide stimulation condition was cultured in triplicate wells. Using Ficoll-Paque Plus gradient centrifugation, PBMC were separated from whole blood and then either used fresh or cryopreserved at -140C. The overlapping peptide pools covered the spike proteins of SARS-CoV-2 as well as those of the common cold coronaviruses HCoV-NL63, HCoV-OC43 and HCoV-229E. Genomic DNA was extracted from cultured CD4+ T cells with the QIAamp micro DNA kit.

Receptor amplification or capture employed the immunoSEQ multiplex PCR assay. TCR beta CDR3 sequencing was performed on DNA from the cultured, isolated CD4+ T cells. From the authors' description of their analysis: Non-productive TCR sequences were discarded, and reads were trimmed to the CDR3 region, with only CDR3s of 7 or more amino acids retained. Antigen-specific clonotypes were identified with the MANAFEST web app by comparing expansion in peptide wells against reference cultures. For clones to be considered positive, expansion at FDR<0.05 versus reference and all other wells, an odds ratio above 5, and a frequency above 0.1% in two replicate wells were required. Clonotypes significantly expanded in SARS-CoV-2 spike wells and in at least one common cold coronavirus spike condition were defined as cross-reactive. CDR3 similarity was assessed by Levenshtein distance with the stringdist R package, and unrooted trees were built with ape in R 3.6.1. TCRdb mirrors the immuneACCESS table, restricted to in-frame sequences. Some clones are absent from its copies; in checked studies, under half trace to an unresolved V gene, and the reason for the others is unknown. The V and J calls and clone size are taken from that table; D and trimming were inferred from the DNA. This sample comprises tens of thousands of clones, about 70% of them detected only once. Around 10% of the sample is taken by the ten largest.

The sample consisted of CD4+ T cells from PBMCs cultured with HCoV-229E spike peptides, taken after COVID-19 vaccination. The cell subset or site label on this specimen signifies: HCoV-229E spike overlapping peptide pool stimulation. This chain joins TRBV4-1 to TRBJ2-2; TRBD1 matches 9 bases in the middle. This sequence originates from a human donor who received a COVID-19 vaccine. The CDR3 corresponds to CASSQGGYRGHSGELFF. The nucleotides read TGCGCCAGCAGCCAAGGGGGATACAGGGGGCATAGCGGGGAGCTGTTTTTT.